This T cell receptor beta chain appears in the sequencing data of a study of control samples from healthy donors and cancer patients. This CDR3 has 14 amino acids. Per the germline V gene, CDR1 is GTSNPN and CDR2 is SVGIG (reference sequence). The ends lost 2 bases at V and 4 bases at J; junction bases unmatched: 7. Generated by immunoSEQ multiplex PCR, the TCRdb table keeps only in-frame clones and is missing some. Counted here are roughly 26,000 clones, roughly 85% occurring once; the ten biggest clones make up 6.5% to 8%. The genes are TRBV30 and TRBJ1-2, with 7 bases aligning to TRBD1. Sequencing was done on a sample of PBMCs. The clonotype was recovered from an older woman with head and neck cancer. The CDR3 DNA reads TGTGCCTGGAGTCCAGTTACAGGGGTCTATGGCTACACCTTC. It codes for CAWSPVTGVYGYTF.